Listed here are 2 T cell receptor beta chains from one sample, sequenced in a study of blood T cell repertoires in COVID-19. TCRdb's copy holds only in-frame clones and misses some; the assay was immunoSEQ multiplex PCR. This table holds about 140,000 clones, 80% to 85% found once. Sequencing was carried out using peripheral blood. The source is a woman aged 60 to 75 with acute or convalescent COVID-19.

The V gene is TRBV3-1 (or the pseudogene TRBV3-2), the J gene TRBJ2-7, with TRBD2 matching 9 bases. The CDR3 has 16 amino acids. The ends lost 3 bases at V and 2 bases at J; junction bases unmatched: 8. Germline values: CDR1 LGHDT, CDR2 YNNKEL (reference sequence). CDR3 DNA sequence: TGTGCCAGCAGCCATTTCCGCGGGAGGGGTCCCTACGAGCAGTACTTC. Amino acids: CASSHFRGRGPYEQYF.

This chain joins TRBV5-1 and TRBJ2-1; a weak D match, TRBD2 (5 bases). CDR1 is SGHRS and CDR2 is YFSETQ in the germline V gene. V was pared by 4 bases and J by 5 bases, with 13 bases between. This CDR3 contains 14 residues. DNA for the CDR3: TGCGCCAGCAGCCCCATGGACTCAAACAATGAGCAGTTCTTC. Its translation is CASSPMDSNNEQFF.